A single sample gave rise to the 17 T cell receptor beta chains below, sequenced in a study of beta chain features in type 1 diabetes. Every bit of the isolated RNA underwent reverse transcription, so sequencing read expressed TCRB transcripts. Here immunoSEQ multiplex PCR was the method, and the copy in TCRdb shows in-frame clones only, minus some. This sample has under 250,000 clones; less than 35% occur once, and the top ten carry roughly 4%. The sample was central memory CD4+ T cells from blood. These receptors came from a man aged 30 to 39 in good health.

The CDR3 sequence is CAWADRVGQFF. The CDR3 DNA follows: TGTGCCTGGGCCGACAGGGTTGGGCAGTTCTTC. The chain carries TRBV30 and TRBJ2-1, with TRBD1 matching over 7 bases. The germline gives CDR1 GTSNPN, CDR2 SVGIG (reference sequence). The V gene end was trimmed by 5 bases and the J gene end by 12 bases; junction bases not matched to a gene: 7. The CDR3 loop spans 11 amino acids.

This clone was found a few times. The chain recombines TRBV11-2 with TRBJ2-7; weak D call: TRBD2 (5 bases). CDR3 size: 15 residues. Between the trimmed V and J ends, which lost 5 bases and 4 bases, there was a span of 18 bases. The germline gives CDR1 SGHAT, CDR2 FQNNGV. The CDR3 region is CASSPSAGLPYEQYF. The CDR3 DNA is TGTGCCAGCAGCCCTTCGGCGGGCCTTCCTTACGAGCAGTACTTC.

The CDR3 spells CASSPRNRVGTEAFF. DNA for the CDR3: TGTGCCAGCAGCCCCCGGAACAGGGTAGGCACTGAAGCTTTCTTT. V and J are TRBV14 and TRBJ1-1; tentative D call: TRBD1 (6 bases). The V gene lost 4 bases and the J gene lost 4 bases, with 16 bases spanning the gap. CDR1 is SGHDN and CDR2 is FVKESK in the germline V gene. The CDR3 is 15 amino acids.

In this sample, this clone turned up a few times. This chain uses TRBV2 with TRBJ2-7; D gene unclear. The CDR3 is made up of 11 amino acids. The V gene's germline CDR1 is SNHLY and CDR2 FYNNEI. V lost 5 bases and J lost 3, with 5 bases in between. The CDR3 DNA follows: TGTGCCAGCAGTTGGTACTACGAGCAGTACTTC. Protein product: CASSWYYEQYF.

The chain joins TRBV29-1 to TRBJ1-1, with 7 bases matching TRBD1. The CDR3 is 13 amino acids. Losses at the gene ends were 7 bases for V and 1 base for J; bases not matched to a gene: 6. Germline lookup yields CDR1 SQVTM and CDR2 ANQGSEA. The CDR3 DNA follows: TGCAGCGGACGACAGGGAACGAACACTGAAGCTTTCTTT. Translated, it gives CSGRQGTNTEAFF. The full variable domain, completed using reference TRBV29-1 and TRBJ1-1, is SAVISQKPSRDICQRGTSLTIQCQVDSQVTMMFWYRQQPGQSLTLIATANQGSEATYESGFVIDKFPISRPNLTFSTLTVSNMSPEDSSIYLCSGRQGTNTEAFFGQGTRLTVV.

V gene TRBV15 combines with J gene TRBJ2-1; TRBD2 aligns across 10 bases. V was clipped by 0 bases and J by 7 bases; unmatched bases: 9. Per germline, CDR1 LNHNV and CDR2 YYDKDF (reference sequence). This CDR3 spans 17 amino acids. CDR3 DNA sequence: TGTGCCACCAGCAGAGATCTAGCGGGAGTTGCCCGGAATGAGCAGTTCTTC. It specifies CATSRDLAGVARNEQFF. The complete variable domain, with remaining parts taken from reference TRBV15 and TRBJ2-1, reads DAMVIQNPRYQVTQFGKPVTLSCSQTLNHNVMYWYQQKSSQAPKLLFHYYDKDFNNEADTPDNFQSRRPNTSFCFLDIRSPGLGDTAMYLCATSRDLAGVARNEQFFGPGTRLTVL.

This clone has a handful of counts. This sequence joins TRBV18 and TRBJ2-5; no clear D. V lost 0 bases to trimming and J lost 4 bases, with 3 bases between them. From germline, CDR1 is KGHSH and CDR2 LQKENI. The CDR3 is 12 amino acids. As DNA, the CDR3 is TGTGCCAGCTCACCACCCGCAGAGACCCAGTACTTC. Translation: CASSPPAETQYF.

This clone was detected a few times. The chain employs TRBV2 and TRBJ2-6; 8 nucleotides agree with TRBD1. This CDR3 has 16 amino acids. Germline V gives CDR1 SNHLY, CDR2 FYNNEI. V was clipped by 7 bases and J by 1 base; unmatched bases: 6. This chain's CDR3 is CASTLQGGSGANVLTF. In nucleotides, the CDR3 is TGTGCCAGCACCTTACAGGGGGGATCTGGGGCCAACGTCCTGACTTTC.

This clone was picked up many times. The chain couples TRBV29-1 to TRBJ2-1, with 10 bases aligning to TRBD2. The CDR3 consists of 14 residues. CDR1 and CDR2 from the germline V gene are SQVTM and ANQGSEA. Trimming cost V 3 bases and J 7 bases; bases outside gene matches: 6. Here the CDR3 DNA reads TGCAGCGTTGACAAAGCGGGGGGGCGGAATGAGCAGTTCTTC. Its protein product is CSVDKAGGRNEQFF.

There are a few counts of this clone. J is TRBJ2-1 and V is TRBV18, with TRBD2 matching over 16 bases. Trimming removed 4 bases from V and 4 bases from J; junction bases left unmatched: 10. CDR1 KGHSH and CDR2 LQKENI come from the germline V gene. The CDR3 totals 19 residues. The CDR3 loop is CASSRPGTSGRGQYNEQFF. CDR3 DNA: TGTGCCAGCTCACGACCCGGGACTAGCGGGAGGGGACAGTACAATGAGCAGTTCTTC. Filled out from reference TRBV18 and TRBJ2-1, the complete variable domain reads NAGVMQNPRHLVRRRGQEARLRCSPMKGHSHVYWYRQLPEEGLKFMVYLQKENIIDESGMPKERFSAEFPKEGPSILRIQQVVRGDSAAYFCASSRPGTSGRGQYNEQFFGPGTRLTVL.

V is TRBV7-9 and J is TRBJ1-2, with TRBD1 matching over 7 bases. V shed 4 bases, J shed 0 bases, and the junction held 8 bases outside the gene matches. Germline CDR1 is SEHNR and CDR2 is FQNEAQ (reference sequence). This CDR3 region has 16 residues. CDR3 sequence: CASSYPGTVSNYGYTF. CDR3 coding DNA: TGTGCCAGCAGCTATCCCGGGACAGTTTCTAACTATGGCTACACCTTC. The variable domain in full, completed from reference TRBV7-9 and TRBJ1-2, reads DTGVSQNPRHKITKRGQNVTFRCDPISEHNRLYWYRQTLGQGPEFLTYFQNEAQLEKSRLLSDRFSAERPKGSFSTLEIQRTEQGDSAMYLCASSYPGTVSNYGYTFGSGTRLTVV.

This clone was seen a few times. The chain joins TRBV7-9 to TRBJ2-4, with D perhaps TRBD1 or TRBD2 (5 bases each). The germline V and J ends were trimmed by 7 bases and 1 base, with 17 bases remaining between them. In germline, CDR1 is SEHNR, CDR2 FQNEAQ (reference sequence). The CDR3 is 16 amino acids. CDR3: CASTSLLWGAKNIQYF. In DNA, the CDR3 is TGTGCCAGCACCTCACTCCTCTGGGGGGCCAAAAACATTCAGTACTTC.

The chain carries TRBV10-2 and TRBJ2-7; D gene ambiguous. V was shortened by 2 bases and J by 2 bases, with 7 bases between the two germline ends. The CDR3 sequence is 13 residues long. The germline V gene encodes CDR1 WSHSY and CDR2 SAAADI. CDR3 in amino acids: CASSEAQPYEQYF. CDR3 nucleotide sequence: TGCGCCAGCAGTGAGGCGCAGCCCTACGAGCAGTACTTC.

This clone was detected only a few times. The chain joins TRBV18 to TRBJ1-6, with a weak D call TRBD1 (5 bases). The CDR3 extends over 14 amino acids. Germline values: CDR1 KGHSH, CDR2 LQKENI. The V end lost 2 bases, the J end lost 7 bases, and 9 bases lay between the germline ends. Here the CDR3 reads CASSPGTQNSPLHF. The CDR3 nucleotides read TGTGCCAGCTCACCAGGGACGCAGAATTCACCCCTCCACTTT.

The sample holds a few counts of this clone. This chain joins TRBV7-2 and TRBJ2-6; D might be TRBD1 (5 bases). The CDR3 length is 15 residues. Germline V gives CDR1 SGHTA, CDR2 FQGNSA. V was cut by 1 base and J by 4 bases, with 8 bases left in between. The CDR3 sequence: CASSLVGVGANVLTF. The DNA of the CDR3 is TGTGCCAGCAGCTTAGTAGGGGTCGGGGCCAACGTCCTGACTTTC.

This chain connects TRBV6-1 to TRBJ1-1; D gene ambiguous. CDR3 length: 12 amino acids. Trimming stripped 6 bases from V and 4 bases from J, with 9 bases between. Looked up from germline, CDR1 is MNHNS and CDR2 is SASEGT. Here the CDR3 DNA reads TGTGCCAGCAGCCGCCCATCCACTGAAGCTTTCTTT. Translation: CASSRPSTEAFF.

V is TRBV18 and J is TRBJ2-3; no definite D call. V was clipped by 3 bases and J by 2 bases, with 15 bases between them. The CDR3 sequence is 16 residues long. The germline V gene encodes CDR1 KGHSH and CDR2 LQKENI. The CDR3 loop is CASSPVLENPTDTQYF. CDR3 bases: TGTGCCAGCTCACCTGTTCTCGAAAACCCCACAGATACGCAGTATTTT.